The present TCR beta chain was sequenced within a study of shared clonotypes between healthy human individuals. Study context: A couple of female and a few male donors aged 18 to 49 were enrolled.

V dropped 0 bases and J dropped 4; count of bases not matched to a gene: 6. In germline, CDR1 is ENHRY, CDR2 SYGVKD. This CDR3 region has 17 residues. Regarding the study as a whole: Among the subsets, naive ones generally showed larger estimated richness than memory ones. Depth of sequencing was expected to influence donor clonotype sharing.

The naive CD8 population came from CD45RO-negative cells selected for CCR7, without terminally differentiated effector memory CD45RA+ cells. With respect to this clone: Its antigen is not identified.

Clones were read by immunoSEQ multiplex PCR, and TCRdb kept only the in-frame ones, dropping some. Here the sample spans under 1 million clones, 80% to 95% being singletons. The receptor comes from a young man in good health. Sequencing was performed on naive CD8+ T cells sorted from blood. The V gene is TRBV10-3, the J gene TRBJ1-4; 9 bases line up with TRBD1. The CDR3 nucleotides are TGTGCCATCAGTGAGTCGAAGTGGACAGGGGTTAATGAAAAACTGTTTTTT. Encoded protein: CAISESKWTGVNEKLFF.